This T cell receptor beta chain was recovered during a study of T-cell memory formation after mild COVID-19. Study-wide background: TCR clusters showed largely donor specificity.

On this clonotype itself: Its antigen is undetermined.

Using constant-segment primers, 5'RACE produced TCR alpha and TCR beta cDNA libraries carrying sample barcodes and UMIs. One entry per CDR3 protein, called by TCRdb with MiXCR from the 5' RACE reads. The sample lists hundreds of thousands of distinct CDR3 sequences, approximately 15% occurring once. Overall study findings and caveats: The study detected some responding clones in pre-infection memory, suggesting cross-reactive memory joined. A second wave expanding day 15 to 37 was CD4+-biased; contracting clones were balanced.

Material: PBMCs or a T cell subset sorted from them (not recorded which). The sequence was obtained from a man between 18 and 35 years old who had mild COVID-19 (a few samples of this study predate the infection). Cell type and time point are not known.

CDR3 DNA: TGCGCCAGCAGACTCGACTCTGGGGCCAACGTCCTGACTTTC. Translation gives CASRLDSGANVLTF. This sequence joins TRBV5-1 and TRBJ2-6; no firm D call. V was cut by 5 bases and J by 0 bases, with 6 bases left in between. The CDR3 runs to 14 residues. Looked up from germline, CDR1 is SGHRS and CDR2 is YFSETQ.